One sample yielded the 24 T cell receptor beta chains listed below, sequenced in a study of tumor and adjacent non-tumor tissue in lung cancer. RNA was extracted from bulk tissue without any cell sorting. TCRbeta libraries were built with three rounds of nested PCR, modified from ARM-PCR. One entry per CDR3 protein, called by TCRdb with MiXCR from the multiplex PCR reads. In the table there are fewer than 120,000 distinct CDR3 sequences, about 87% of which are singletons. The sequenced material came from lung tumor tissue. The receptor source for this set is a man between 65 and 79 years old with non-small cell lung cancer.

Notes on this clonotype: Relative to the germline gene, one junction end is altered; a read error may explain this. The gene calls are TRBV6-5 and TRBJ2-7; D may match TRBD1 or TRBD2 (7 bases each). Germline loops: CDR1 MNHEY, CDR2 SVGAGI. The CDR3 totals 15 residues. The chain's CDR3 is CASSYSTGTTYKQYF. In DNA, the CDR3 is TGTGCCAGCAGTTACTCGACAGGGACTACCTACAAGCAGTACTTC.

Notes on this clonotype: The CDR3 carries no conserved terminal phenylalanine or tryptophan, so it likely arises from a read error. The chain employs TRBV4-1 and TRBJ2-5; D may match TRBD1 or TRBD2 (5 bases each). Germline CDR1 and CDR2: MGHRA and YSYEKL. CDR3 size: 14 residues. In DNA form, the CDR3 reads TGCGTCAACAGACAACAGTGGGGGCAAGAGACCCAGTACTAC. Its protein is CVNRQQWGQETQYY.

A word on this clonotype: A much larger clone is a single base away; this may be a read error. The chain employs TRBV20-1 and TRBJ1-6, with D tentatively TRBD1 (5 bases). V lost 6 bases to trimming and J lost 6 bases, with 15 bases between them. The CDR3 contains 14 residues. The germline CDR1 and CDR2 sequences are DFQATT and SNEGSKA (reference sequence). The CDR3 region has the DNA TGCAGTGCGCCCAGCGGGGGTGTTAATTCACCCCTCCACTTT. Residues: CSAPSGGVNSPLHF.

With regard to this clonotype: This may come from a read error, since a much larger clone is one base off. CDR3 region: CTSSLAVSDTGELFF. For the CDR3, the DNA is TGCACCAGCAGCTTGGCGGTTTCGGACACCGGGGAGCTGTTTTTT. This chain links TRBV5-1 with TRBJ2-2, with D unresolved. This CDR3 is 15 amino acids long. Germline V gives CDR1 SGHRS, CDR2 YFSETQ.

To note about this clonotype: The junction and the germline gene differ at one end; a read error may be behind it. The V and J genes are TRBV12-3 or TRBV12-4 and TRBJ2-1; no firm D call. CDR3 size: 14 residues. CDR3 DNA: TGTGCCAGCAGTTTAACCGAGTCCTGCAATGAGCAGTTCTTC. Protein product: CASSLTESCNEQFF.

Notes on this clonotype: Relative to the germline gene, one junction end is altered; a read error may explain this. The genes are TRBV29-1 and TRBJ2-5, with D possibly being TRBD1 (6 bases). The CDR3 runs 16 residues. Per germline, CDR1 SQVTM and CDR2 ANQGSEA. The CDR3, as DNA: TGCAGCGCCAAGCCCAACCTCCAGACAGGTAAAGAGACTCAGTACTTC. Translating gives CSAKPNLQTGKETQYF.

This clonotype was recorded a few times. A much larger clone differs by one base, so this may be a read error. The CDR3 loop is CSAVTSLLMHEQYF. Written as DNA, the CDR3 is TGCAGTGCGGTGACGAGCCTCTTAATGCATGAGCAGTACTTC. The rearrangement uses TRBV20-1 and TRBJ2-1; D remains unclear. The DNA end favors TRBJ2-7, so the J call may be wrong. The germline gives CDR1 DFQATT, CDR2 SNEGSKA (reference sequence). The CDR3 is 14 residues long.

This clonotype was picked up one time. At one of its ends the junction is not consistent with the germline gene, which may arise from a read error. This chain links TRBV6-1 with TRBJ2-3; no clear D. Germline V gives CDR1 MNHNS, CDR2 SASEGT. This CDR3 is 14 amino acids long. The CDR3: CASSVWLAKNTQYF. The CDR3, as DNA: TGTGCAAGCAGTGTCTGGCTGGCGAAGAATACGCAGTATTTT.

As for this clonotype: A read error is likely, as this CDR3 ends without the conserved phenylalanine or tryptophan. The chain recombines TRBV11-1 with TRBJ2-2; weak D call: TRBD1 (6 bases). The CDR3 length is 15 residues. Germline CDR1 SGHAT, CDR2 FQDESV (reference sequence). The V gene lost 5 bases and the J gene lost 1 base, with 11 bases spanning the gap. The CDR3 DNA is TGTGCCAGCAGCGTAGGGGGTGAGAACACCGGGGAGCTGTTTTTG. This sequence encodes CASSVGGENTGELFL.

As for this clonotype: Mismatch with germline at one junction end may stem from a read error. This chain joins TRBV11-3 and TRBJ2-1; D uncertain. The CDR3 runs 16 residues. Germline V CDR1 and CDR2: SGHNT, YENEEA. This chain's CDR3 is CAISLDPTGGRCEQFF. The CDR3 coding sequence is TGTGCCATCAGCTTAGATCCCACGGGCGGCAGGTGTGAGCAGTTCTTC.

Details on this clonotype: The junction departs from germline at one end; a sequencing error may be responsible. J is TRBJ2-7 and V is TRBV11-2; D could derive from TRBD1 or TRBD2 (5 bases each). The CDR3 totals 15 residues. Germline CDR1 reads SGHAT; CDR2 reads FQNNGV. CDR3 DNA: TGTGCCAGCAGCCCCGGGGCAGGGCCCTCCTACGAGCAACACTTC. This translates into CASSPGAGPSYEQHF. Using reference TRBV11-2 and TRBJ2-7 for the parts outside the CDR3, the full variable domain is EAGVAQSPRYKIIEKRQSVAFWCNPISGHATLYWYQQILGQGPKLLIQFQNNGVVDDSQLPKDRFSAERLKGVDSTLKIQPAKLEDSAVYLCASSPGAGPSYEQHFGPGTRLTVT.

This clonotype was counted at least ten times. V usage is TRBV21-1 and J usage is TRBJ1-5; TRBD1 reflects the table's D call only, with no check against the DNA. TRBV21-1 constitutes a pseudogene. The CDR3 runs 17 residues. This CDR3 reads CASSKLGTGNSNQPQHF. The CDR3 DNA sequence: TGTGCCAGCAGCAAACTTGGGACCGGGAATAGCAATCAGCCCCAGCATTTT.

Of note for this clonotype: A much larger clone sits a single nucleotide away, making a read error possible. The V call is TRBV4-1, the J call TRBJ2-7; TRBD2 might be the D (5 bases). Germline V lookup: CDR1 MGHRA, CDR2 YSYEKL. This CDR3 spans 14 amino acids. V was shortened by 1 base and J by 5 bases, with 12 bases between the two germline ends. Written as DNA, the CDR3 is TGCGCCAGCAGCCAAGGTAGAGGGTTGGACGAGCAGTACTTC. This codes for CASSQGRGLDEQYF.

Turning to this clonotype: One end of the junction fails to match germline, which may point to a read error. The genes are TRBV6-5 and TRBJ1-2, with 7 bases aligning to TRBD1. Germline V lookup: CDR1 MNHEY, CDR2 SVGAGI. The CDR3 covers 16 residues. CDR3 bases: TGTGCCAGCAGTTACCTAACAGGACAGGCTAACTGTGGCTACACCTTC. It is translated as CASSYLTGQANCGYTF.

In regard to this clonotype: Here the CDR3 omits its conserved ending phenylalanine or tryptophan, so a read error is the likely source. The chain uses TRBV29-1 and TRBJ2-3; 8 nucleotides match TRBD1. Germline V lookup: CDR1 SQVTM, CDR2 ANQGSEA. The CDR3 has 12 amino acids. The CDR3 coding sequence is TGCAACACCAGGGGGCCTTTGGATACGCAGTATGTT. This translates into CNTRGPLDTQYV.

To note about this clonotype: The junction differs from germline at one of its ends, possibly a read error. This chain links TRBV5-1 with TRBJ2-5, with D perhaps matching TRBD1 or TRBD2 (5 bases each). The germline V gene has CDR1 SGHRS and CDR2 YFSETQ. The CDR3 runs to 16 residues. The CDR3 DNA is TGCCCCAGCAGCAGCCGGGACGGACGGTCCCTAGAGACCCAGTGCTTC. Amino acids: CPSSSRDGRSLETQCF. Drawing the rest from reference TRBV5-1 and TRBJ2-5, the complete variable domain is KAGVTQTPRYLIKTRGQQVTLSCSPISGHRSVSWYQQTPGQGLQFLFEYFSETQRNKGNFPGRFSGRQFSNSRSEMNVSTLELGDSALYLCPSSSRDGRSLETQCFGPGTRLLVL.

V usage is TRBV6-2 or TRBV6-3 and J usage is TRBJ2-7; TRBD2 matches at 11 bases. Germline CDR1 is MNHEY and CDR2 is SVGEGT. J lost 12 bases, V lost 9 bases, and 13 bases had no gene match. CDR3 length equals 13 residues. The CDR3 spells CASRSSGRDERYF. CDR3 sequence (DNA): TGTGCCAGTCGGAGTAGCGGGAGGGACGAACGGTACTTC.

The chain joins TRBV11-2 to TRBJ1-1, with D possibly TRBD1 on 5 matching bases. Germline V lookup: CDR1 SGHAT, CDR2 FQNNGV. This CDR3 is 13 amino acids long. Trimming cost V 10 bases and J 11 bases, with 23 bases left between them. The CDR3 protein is CANKFSGGRVAFF. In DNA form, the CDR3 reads TGTGCCAACAAATTTTCGGGGGGACGCGTTGCTTTCTTT.

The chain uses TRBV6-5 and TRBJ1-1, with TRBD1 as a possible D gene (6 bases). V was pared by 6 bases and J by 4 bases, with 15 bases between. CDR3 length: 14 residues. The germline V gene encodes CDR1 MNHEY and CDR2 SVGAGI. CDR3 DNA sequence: TGTGCCAGCAGGCCACAGGGTGGGGTCACTGAAGCTTTCTTT. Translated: CASRPQGGVTEAFF.

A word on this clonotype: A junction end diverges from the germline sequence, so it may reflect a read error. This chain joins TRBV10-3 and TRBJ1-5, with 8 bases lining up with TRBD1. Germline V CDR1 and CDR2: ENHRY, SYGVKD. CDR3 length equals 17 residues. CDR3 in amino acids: CVISEPGGQGVHQPQHF. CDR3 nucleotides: TGTGTCATCAGTGAACCTGGCGGACAGGGAGTACATCAGCCCCAGCATTTT.

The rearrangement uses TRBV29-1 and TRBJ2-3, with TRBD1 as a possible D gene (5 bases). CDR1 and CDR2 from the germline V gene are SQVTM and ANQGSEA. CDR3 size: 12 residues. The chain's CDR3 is CRTMGPLDTQYF. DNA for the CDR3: TGCAGGACCATGGGGCCTTTGGATACGCAGTATTTT.

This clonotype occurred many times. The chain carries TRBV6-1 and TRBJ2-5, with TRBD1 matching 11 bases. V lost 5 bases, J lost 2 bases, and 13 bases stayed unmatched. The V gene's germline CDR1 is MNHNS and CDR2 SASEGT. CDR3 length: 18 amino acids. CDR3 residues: CASSRFNAGTGGQETQYF. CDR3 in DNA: TGTGCCAGCAGTCGATTCAACGCCGGGACAGGGGGACAAGAGACCCAGTACTTC.

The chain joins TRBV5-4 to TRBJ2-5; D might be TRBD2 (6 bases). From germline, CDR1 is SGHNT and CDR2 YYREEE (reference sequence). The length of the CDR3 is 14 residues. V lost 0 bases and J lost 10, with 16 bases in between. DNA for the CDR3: TGTGCCAGCAGCTTGGGAGGGGAGGCTGATATCCAGTACTTC. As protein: CASSLGGEADIQYF.

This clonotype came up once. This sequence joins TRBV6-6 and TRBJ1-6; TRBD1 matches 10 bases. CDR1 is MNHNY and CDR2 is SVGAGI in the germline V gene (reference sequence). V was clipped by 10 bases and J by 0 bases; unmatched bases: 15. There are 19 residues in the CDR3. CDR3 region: CANRHSTGGTSSYNSPLHF. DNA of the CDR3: TGTGCCAACAGACATTCGACAGGGGGCACGAGCTCCTATAATTCACCCCTCCACTTT.